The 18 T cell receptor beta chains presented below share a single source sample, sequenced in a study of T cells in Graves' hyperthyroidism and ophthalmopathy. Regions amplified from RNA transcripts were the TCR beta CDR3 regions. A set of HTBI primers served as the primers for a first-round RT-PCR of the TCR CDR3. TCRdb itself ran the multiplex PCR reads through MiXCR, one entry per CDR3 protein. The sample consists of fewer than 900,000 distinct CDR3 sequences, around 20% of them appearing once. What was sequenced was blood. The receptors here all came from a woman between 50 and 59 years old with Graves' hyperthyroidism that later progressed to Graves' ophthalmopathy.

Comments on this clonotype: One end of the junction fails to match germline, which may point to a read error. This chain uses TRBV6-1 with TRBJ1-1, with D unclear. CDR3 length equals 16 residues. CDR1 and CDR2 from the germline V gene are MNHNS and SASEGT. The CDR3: CASGEAPIDRRTEASF. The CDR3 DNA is TGTGCCAGCGGTGAAGCCCCTATCGATCGACGGACTGAAGCTTCCTTT.

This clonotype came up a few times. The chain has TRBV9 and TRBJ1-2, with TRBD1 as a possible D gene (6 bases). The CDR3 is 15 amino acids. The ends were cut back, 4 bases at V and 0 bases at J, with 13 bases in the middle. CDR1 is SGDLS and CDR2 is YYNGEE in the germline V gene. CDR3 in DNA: TGTGCCAGCAGCACCACGACAGGAACTAACTATGGCTACACCTTC. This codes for CASSTTTGTNYGYTF.

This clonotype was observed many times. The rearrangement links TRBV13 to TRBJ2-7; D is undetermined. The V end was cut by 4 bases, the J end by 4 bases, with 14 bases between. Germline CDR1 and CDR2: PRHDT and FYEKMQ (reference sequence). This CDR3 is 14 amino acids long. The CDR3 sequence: CASSSENAPYEQYF. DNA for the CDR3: TGTGCCAGCAGCTCCGAGAACGCCCCATACGAGCAGTACTTC.

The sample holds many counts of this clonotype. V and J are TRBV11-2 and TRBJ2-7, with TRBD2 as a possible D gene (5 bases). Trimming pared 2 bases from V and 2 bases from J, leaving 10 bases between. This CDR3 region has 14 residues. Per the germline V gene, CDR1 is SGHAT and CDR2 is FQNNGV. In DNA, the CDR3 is TGTGCCAGCAGCTTAACCGGACTGACCTACGAGCAGTACTTC. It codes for CASSLTGLTYEQYF.

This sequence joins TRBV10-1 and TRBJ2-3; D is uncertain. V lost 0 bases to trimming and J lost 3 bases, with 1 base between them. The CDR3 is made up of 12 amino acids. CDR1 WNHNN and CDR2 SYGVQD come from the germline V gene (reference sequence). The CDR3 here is CASSESTDTQYF. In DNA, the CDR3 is TGCGCCAGCAGTGAGTCGACAGATACGCAGTATTTT.

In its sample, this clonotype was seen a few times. CDR3 in amino acids: CASSSVFDGPSTDTQYF. The CDR3 DNA follows: TGTGCCAGCAGCTCAGTTTTCGATGGTCCTAGCACAGATACGCAGTATTTT. The V call is TRBV7-9, the J call TRBJ2-3, with unresolved D. CDR1 and CDR2 from the germline V gene are SEHNR and FQNEAQ (reference sequence). Trimming removed 4 bases from V and 0 bases from J, with 17 bases in between. The CDR3 covers 17 residues.

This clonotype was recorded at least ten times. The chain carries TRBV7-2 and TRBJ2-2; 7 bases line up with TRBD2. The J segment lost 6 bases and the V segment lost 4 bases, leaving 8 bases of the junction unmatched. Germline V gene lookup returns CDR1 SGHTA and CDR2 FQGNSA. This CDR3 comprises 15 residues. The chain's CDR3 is CASSSFAGRAGELFF. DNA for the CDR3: TGTGCCAGCAGCTCCTTTGCGGGGAGGGCCGGGGAGCTGTTTTTT.

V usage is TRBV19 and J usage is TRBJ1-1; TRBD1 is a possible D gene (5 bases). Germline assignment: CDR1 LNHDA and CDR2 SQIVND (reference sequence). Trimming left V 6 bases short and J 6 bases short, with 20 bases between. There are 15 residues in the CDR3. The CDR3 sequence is CASRGQGEGWPEAFF. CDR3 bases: TGTGCCAGTAGAGGGCAGGGTGAGGGGTGGCCTGAAGCTTTCTTT.

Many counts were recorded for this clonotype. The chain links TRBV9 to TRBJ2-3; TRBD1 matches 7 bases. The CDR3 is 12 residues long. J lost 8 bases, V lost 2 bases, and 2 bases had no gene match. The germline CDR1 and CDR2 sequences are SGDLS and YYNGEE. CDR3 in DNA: TGTGCCAGCAGCGTCTCAGGGGGTACGCAGTATTTT. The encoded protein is CASSVSGGTQYF.

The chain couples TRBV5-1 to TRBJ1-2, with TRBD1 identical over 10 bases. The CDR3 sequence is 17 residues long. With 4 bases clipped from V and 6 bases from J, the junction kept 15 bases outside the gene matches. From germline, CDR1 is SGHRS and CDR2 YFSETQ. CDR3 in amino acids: CASSPNAIGTGEDGYTF. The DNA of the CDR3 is TGCGCCAGCAGCCCGAATGCTATCGGGACAGGGGAGGATGGCTACACCTTC.

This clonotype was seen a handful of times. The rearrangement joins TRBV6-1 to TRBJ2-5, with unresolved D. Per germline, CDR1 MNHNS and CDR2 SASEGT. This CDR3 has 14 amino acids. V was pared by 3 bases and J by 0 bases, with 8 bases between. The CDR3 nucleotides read TGTGCCAGCAGTGACGGCACTGACCAAGAGACCCAGTACTTC. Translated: CASSDGTDQETQYF.

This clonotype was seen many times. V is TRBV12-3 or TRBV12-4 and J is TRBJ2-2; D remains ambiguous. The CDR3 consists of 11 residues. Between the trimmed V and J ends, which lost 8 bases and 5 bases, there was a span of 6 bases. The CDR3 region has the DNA TGTGCCAGCGGGCGTACCGGGGAGCTGTTTTTT. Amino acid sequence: CASGRTGELFF.

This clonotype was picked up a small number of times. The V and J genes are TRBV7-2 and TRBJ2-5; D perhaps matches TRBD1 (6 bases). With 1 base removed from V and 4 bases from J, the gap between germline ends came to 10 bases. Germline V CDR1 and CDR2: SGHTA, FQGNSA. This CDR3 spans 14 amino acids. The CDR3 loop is CASSLEIGGETQYF. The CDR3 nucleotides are TGTGCCAGCAGCTTAGAGATAGGGGGAGAGACCCAGTACTTC.

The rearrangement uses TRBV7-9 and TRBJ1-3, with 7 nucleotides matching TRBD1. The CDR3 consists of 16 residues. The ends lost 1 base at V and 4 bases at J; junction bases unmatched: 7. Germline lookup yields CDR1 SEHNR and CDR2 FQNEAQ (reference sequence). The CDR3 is CASSLVAGGTGNTIYF. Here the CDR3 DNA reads TGTGCCAGCAGCTTAGTAGCAGGGGGAACCGGAAACACCATATATTTT.

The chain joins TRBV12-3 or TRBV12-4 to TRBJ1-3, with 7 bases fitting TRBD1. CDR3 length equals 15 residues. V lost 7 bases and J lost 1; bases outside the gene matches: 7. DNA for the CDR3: TGTGCCAGCACCCCGACAGGGTCGTCTGGAAACACCATATATTTT. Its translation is CASTPTGSSGNTIYF.

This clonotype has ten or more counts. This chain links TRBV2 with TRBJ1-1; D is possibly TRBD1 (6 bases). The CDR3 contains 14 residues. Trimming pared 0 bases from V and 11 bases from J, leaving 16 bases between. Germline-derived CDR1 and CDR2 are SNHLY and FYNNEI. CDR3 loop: CASSEADKQGGAFF. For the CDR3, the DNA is TGTGCCAGCAGTGAAGCGGATAAACAGGGTGGTGCTTTCTTT.

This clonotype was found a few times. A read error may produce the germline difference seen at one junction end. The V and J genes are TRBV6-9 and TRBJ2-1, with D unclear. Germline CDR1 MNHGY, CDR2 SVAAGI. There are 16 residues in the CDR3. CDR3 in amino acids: CASSSWTSYSYNKQFF. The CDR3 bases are TGTGCCAGCAGTTCGTGGACCAGCTACTCCTACAATAAGCAGTTCTTC.

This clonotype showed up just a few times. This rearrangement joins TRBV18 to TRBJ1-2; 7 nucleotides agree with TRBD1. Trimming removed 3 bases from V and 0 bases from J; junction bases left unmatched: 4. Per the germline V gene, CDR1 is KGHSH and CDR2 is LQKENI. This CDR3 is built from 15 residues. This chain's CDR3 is CASSPSQGANYGYTF. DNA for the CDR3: TGTGCCAGCTCACCCTCCCAGGGGGCTAACTATGGCTACACCTTC.